This T cell receptor beta chain was recorded in a study of glioma-infiltrating T cells. The germline V gene encodes CDR1 MNHNS and CDR2 SASEGT. This CDR3 spans 14 amino acids. Amplification of TCR alpha and beta CDR3 regions from RNA used iRepertoire nested multiplex PCR. For one-step reverse transcription and amplification, roughly 85-450 ng of tissue mRNA or PBMC total RNA was used. TCRdb processed the multiplex PCR reads anew with MiXCR; each CDR3 protein has one entry. The data hold about 200,000 distinct CDR3 sequences, with over 25% observed a single time. On this clonotype: Its antigen is currently unknown. One end of the junction varies from germline; a read error may be responsible.

Study-wide results and limits: Only very few CDR3 sequences appeared in both tissue and blood. Tissue-blood divergence was below expectation in non-neoplastic patients, above in gliomas.

The sample was glioma tissue, nonneoplastic brain tissue, or PBMCs (not recorded which). The chain recombines TRBV6-1 with TRBJ2-2, with D tentatively TRBD2 (6 bases). This TCR was recovered from a human donor with low-grade glioma or glioblastoma, undergoing nonglioma brain surgery, or in good health (not recorded which). The CDR3 DNA reads TGTGCCGGCAGTGAAACCAGAGGCTCCGGGGGGCTGTTTTTT. It is translated as CAGSETRGSGGLFF.